Below are 15 T cell receptor beta chains sequenced from a single sample in a study of T cells in localized non-small cell lung cancer. Some clones are missing from TCRdb's copy, which holds only in-frame ones; the method was immunoSEQ multiplex PCR. The table shows approximately 46,000 clones, with 81% occurring only once. The sample in question was peripheral blood mononuclear cells, obtained before any cancer treatment. The receptors were sampled from a man aged 35 to 70 with stage III lung adenocarcinoma.

This chain uses TRBV7-3 with TRBJ2-1; tentatively, D is TRBD1 (5 bases). CDR1 is SGHTA, CDR2 FQGTGA, per germline. V shed 5 bases and J shed 3 bases, with 17 bases lying between them. The CDR3 length is 16 residues. CDR3 in DNA: TGTGCCAGCAGCCAAAGGGCAGGGAACAGCTACAATGAGCAGTTCTTC. It specifies CASSQRAGNSYNEQFF.

The genes are TRBV7-8 and TRBJ2-3, with 8 bases that match TRBD2. Germline CDR1 SGHVS, CDR2 FQNEAQ. The CDR3 has 18 amino acids. J lost 1 base, V lost 0 bases, and 9 bases had no gene match. CDR3 region: CASSLALIAGGRTDTQYF. The DNA of the CDR3 is TGTGCCAGCAGCTTAGCGCTAATCGCGGGGGGCCGCACAGATACGCAGTATTTT. Using reference TRBV7-8 and TRBJ2-3 for the parts outside the CDR3, the full variable domain is GAGVSQSPRYKVAKRGQDVALRCDPISGHVSLFWYQQALGQGPEFLTYFQNEAQLDKSGLPSDRFFAERPEGSVSTLKIQRTQQEDSAVYLCASSLALIAGGRTDTQYFGPGTRLTVL.

This chain links TRBV27 with TRBJ1-2; D ambiguous. The CDR3 runs to 13 residues. Trimming left V 6 bases short and J 8 bases short, with 16 bases between. Germline V gene sequence: CDR1 MNHEY, CDR2 SMNVEV (reference sequence). CDR3 region: CASRLALGIGYTF. The CDR3 DNA reads as TGTGCCAGCAGATTAGCCCTAGGGATCGGCTACACCTTC.

The J gene is TRBJ2-2, the V gene TRBV5-1; D not resolved. CDR1 is SGHRS, CDR2 YFSETQ, per germline. This CDR3 has 12 residues. Trimming shortened V by 1 base and J by 6 bases, and 4 bases separated the two germline ends. CDR3 coding DNA: TGCGCCAGCAGCTTGAAGGCCGGGGAGCTGTTTTTT. It yields the protein CASSLKAGELFF.

V usage is TRBV9 and J usage is TRBJ2-3; D unclear. Trimming left V 2 bases short and J 3 bases short, with 4 bases between. Germline loops: CDR1 SGDLS, CDR2 YYNGEE. The CDR3 covers 12 residues. CDR3 protein: CASSVMTDTQYF. CDR3 coding DNA: TGTGCCAGCAGCGTTATGACAGATACGCAGTATTTT.

The chain uses TRBV6-6 and TRBJ1-1; D remains unclear. The CDR3 runs to 13 residues. V was cut by 2 bases and J by 4 bases, with 8 bases left in between. Germline V gene data show CDR1 as MNHNY and CDR2 as SVGAGI (reference sequence). CDR3 protein: CASSYGLGTEAFF. The CDR3 DNA sequence: TGTGCCAGCAGTTACGGTCTGGGCACTGAAGCTTTCTTT.

V is TRBV9 and J is TRBJ2-7; 7 bases align to TRBD2. J was trimmed by 4 bases and V by 2 bases; bases with no gene match: 9. Germline V gene data show CDR1 as SGDLS and CDR2 as YYNGEE. This CDR3 comprises 15 residues. CDR3 nucleotides: TGTGCCAGCAGCGTCGAGCGGGACCGAAGGTACGAGCAGTACTTC. This sequence encodes CASSVERDRRYEQYF.

The gene calls are TRBV7-2 and TRBJ2-5, with 14 bases lining up with TRBD2. V lost 4 bases, J lost 5 bases, and 6 bases stayed unmatched. The CDR3 is 16 residues long. Germline CDR1 is SGHTA and CDR2 is FQGNSA. Written as DNA, the CDR3 is TGTGCCAGCAGCTCCCAGGGACTAGCGGGGGAGGAGACCCAGTACTTC. Protein product: CASSSQGLAGEETQYF.

The CDR3 region is CASSPGLASEQYF. CDR3 nucleotides: TGTGCCAGCAGCCCGGGACTAGCGTCCGAGCAGTACTTC. The chain employs TRBV4-2 and TRBJ2-7; 10 nucleotides match TRBD2. J gave up 6 bases and V 4 bases, and 3 bases lay outside the gene matches. This CDR3 comprises 13 residues. Germline CDR1 LGHNA, CDR2 YNFKEQ.

Here the CDR3 DNA reads TGTGCCAGCAGCTTGAGCGCGCGGGGGGACAATGAGCAGTTCTTC. This sequence encodes CASSLSARGDNEQFF. The chain uses TRBV5-4 and TRBJ2-1; 8 bases align to TRBD2. Germline V gene data show CDR1 as SGHNT and CDR2 as YYREEE (reference sequence). The J segment lost 5 bases and the V segment lost 1 base, leaving 5 bases of the junction unmatched. The CDR3 is made up of 15 amino acids.

The chain joins TRBV5-1 to TRBJ2-1, with TRBD2 identical over 10 bases. Trimming cost V 2 bases and J 10 bases; bases outside gene matches: 9. The CDR3 spans 15 residues. CDR1 and CDR2 from the germline V gene are SGHRS and YFSETQ. Here the CDR3 DNA reads TGCGCCAGCAGCTTTTCCAGCGGGGGGGCTCGGGAGCAGTTCTTC. This encodes CASSFSSGGAREQFF. The full variable domain, its missing parts supplied by reference TRBV5-1 and TRBJ2-1, is KAGVTQTPRYLIKTRGQQVTLSCSPISGHRSVSWYQQTPGQGLQFLFEYFSETQRNKGNFPGRFSGRQFSNSRSEMNVSTLELGDSALYLCASSFSSGGAREQFFGPGTRLTVL.

This chain links TRBV4-1 with TRBJ2-7; D remains ambiguous. Germline values: CDR1 MGHRA, CDR2 YSYEKL. Trimming took 4 bases from V and 0 from J, leaving 10 bases between them. The CDR3 runs to 14 residues. CDR3 nucleotide sequence: TGCGCCAGCAGCCCCCAGATGAGCTCCTACGAGCAGTACTTC. It codes for CASSPQMSSYEQYF.

This clone has just one count. V usage is TRBV6-5 and J usage is TRBJ2-7; 7 nucleotides align to TRBD2. CDR3 length: 15 residues. In germline, CDR1 is MNHEY, CDR2 SVGAGI. With V trimmed by 5 bases and J by 2 bases, 9 bases remained unmatched. CDR3 in DNA: TGTGCCAGCAGTCCCGGGGAAGGGACTACCTACGAGCAGTACTTC. It yields the protein CASSPGEGTTYEQYF.

V usage is TRBV10-1 and J usage is TRBJ1-6; D not resolved. The V end was cut by 1 base, the J end by 6 bases, with 4 bases between. This CDR3 is built from 13 residues. Germline lookup yields CDR1 WNHNN and CDR2 SYGVQD (reference sequence). The CDR3 reads CASSEWVNSPLHF. In DNA, the CDR3 is TGCGCCAGCAGTGAGTGGGTTAATTCACCCCTCCACTTT.

This clone was seen once. The chain joins TRBV7-8 to TRBJ1-6, with TRBD1 identical over 7 bases. CDR1 and CDR2 from the germline V gene are SGHVS and FQNEAQ. The CDR3 covers 15 residues. With 6 bases clipped from V and 13 bases from J, the junction kept 15 bases outside the gene matches. CDR3 amino acids: CASRSQEGASQPLHF. In DNA, the CDR3 is TGTGCCAGCAGATCGCAGGAGGGGGCATCCCAGCCCCTCCACTTT. Together with reference TRBV7-8 and TRBJ1-6, the CDR3 gives the full variable domain: GAGVSQSPRYKVAKRGQDVALRCDPISGHVSLFWYQQALGQGPEFLTYFQNEAQLDKSGLPSDRFFAERPEGSVSTLKIQRTQQEDSAVYLCASRSQEGASQPLHFGNGTRLTVT.